The 20 T cell receptor beta chains below were found in one sample sequenced in a study of shared clonotypes between healthy human individuals. Clones were read by immunoSEQ multiplex PCR, and TCRdb kept only the in-frame ones, dropping some. The data contain over 1.4 million clones, roughly 96% of them singletons. Sequencing was done on a sample of naive CD4+ T cells sorted from blood. Stated subset: CD45RA+ positively selected. These receptors were collected from a man aged 30-40 years in good health.

V usage is TRBV13 and J usage is TRBJ1-1, with unresolved D. Germline values: CDR1 PRHDT, CDR2 FYEKMQ (reference sequence). V shed 1 base and J shed 4 bases, with 10 bases lying between them. This CDR3 spans 14 amino acids. As DNA, the CDR3 is TGTGCCAGCAGCTTAGCGGTGTATGGCACTGAAGCTTTCTTT. Encoded protein: CASSLAVYGTEAFF. Variable domain in full (rest from reference TRBV13 and TRBJ1-1): AAGVIQSPRHLIKEKRETATLKCYPIPRHDTVYWYQQGPGQDPQFLISFYEKMQSDKGSIPDRFSAQQFSDYHSELNMSSLELGDSALYFCASSLAVYGTEAFFGQGTRLTVV.

V gene TRBV5-1 combines with J gene TRBJ1-4; 7 bases line up with TRBD1. The V gene's germline CDR1 is SGHRS and CDR2 YFSETQ. The CDR3 spans 14 residues. The J segment lost 8 bases and the V segment lost 0 bases, leaving 4 bases of the junction unmatched. The CDR3, as DNA: TGCGCCAGCAGCTTGGAGGCAGGGGGGGAAAAACTGTTTTTT. Translated, it gives CASSLEAGGEKLFF. Together with reference TRBV5-1 and TRBJ1-4, the CDR3 gives the full variable domain: KAGVTQTPRYLIKTRGQQVTLSCSPISGHRSVSWYQQTPGQGLQFLFEYFSETQRNKGNFPGRFSGRQFSNSRSEMNVSTLELGDSALYLCASSLEAGGEKLFFGSGTQLSVL.

The J gene is TRBJ2-7, the V gene TRBV7-9; D gene uncertain. Germline-derived CDR1 and CDR2 are SEHNR and FQNEAQ (reference sequence). This CDR3 has 12 residues. Trimming stripped 2 bases from V and 6 bases from J, with 8 bases between. The CDR3 DNA is TGTGCCAGCAGCTTATCTTCTTTCGAGCAGTACTTC. Translating it yields CASSLSSFEQYF.

The V gene is TRBV29-1, the J gene TRBJ1-2; no firm D call. The germline CDR1 and CDR2 sequences are SQVTM and ANQGSEA. CDR3 size: 12 residues. The germline V and J ends were trimmed by 4 bases and 9 bases, with 15 bases remaining between them. The CDR3 region has the DNA TGCAGCGTTGGACAAACCGGGAGGAGCTACACCTTC. This codes for CSVGQTGRSYTF.

The J gene is TRBJ2-7, the V gene TRBV5-6, with 7 bases lining up with TRBD1. This CDR3 is 13 amino acids long. The V gene's germline CDR1 is SGHDT and CDR2 YYEEEE. V was clipped by 5 bases and J by 9 bases; unmatched bases: 11. The CDR3: CASRRGQTGGQYF. CDR3 nucleotides: TGTGCCAGCAGACGGGGACAGACCGGCGGGCAGTACTTC.

J is TRBJ2-6 and V is TRBV11-2; tentative D call: TRBD2 (5 bases). The V end was cut by 5 bases, the J end by 0 bases, with 17 bases between. The CDR3 covers 18 residues. Germline V gene sequence: CDR1 SGHAT, CDR2 FQNNGV. In DNA form, the CDR3 reads TGTGCCAGCAGCCCCTGGATGGTGCGGGTCTCTGGGGCCAACGTCCTGACTTTC. It yields the protein CASSPWMVRVSGANVLTF. Drawing the rest from reference TRBV11-2 and TRBJ2-6, the complete variable domain is EAGVAQSPRYKIIEKRQSVAFWCNPISGHATLYWYQQILGQGPKLLIQFQNNGVVDDSQLPKDRFSAERLKGVDSTLKIQPAKLEDSAVYLCASSPWMVRVSGANVLTFGAGSRLTVL.

The chain recombines TRBV19 with TRBJ2-5; maybe TRBD1 (7 bases). V dropped 4 bases and J dropped 1 base, with 16 bases sitting between them. CDR3 size: 16 residues. Germline V gene sequence: CDR1 LNHDA, CDR2 SQIVND (reference sequence). The CDR3 is CASSRGAGGIQETQYF. CDR3 DNA sequence: TGTGCCAGTAGTAGGGGGGCAGGGGGTATCCAAGAGACCCAGTACTTC. Based on the CDR3 plus reference TRBV19 and TRBJ2-5, the full variable domain is DGGITQSPKYLFRKEGQNVTLSCEQNLNHDAMYWYRQDPGQGLRLIYYSQIVNDFQKGDIAEGYSVSREKKESFPLTVTSAQKNPTAFYLCASSRGAGGIQETQYFGPGTRLLVL.

The chain recombines TRBV5-4 with TRBJ2-1; D gene unclear. The V end was cut by 3 bases, the J end by 9 bases, with 13 bases between. The CDR3 is 13 amino acids. Looked up from germline, CDR1 is SGHNT and CDR2 is YYREEE (reference sequence). This CDR3 reads CASSSSYVPEQFF. In DNA form, the CDR3 reads TGTGCCAGCAGCTCCTCCTACGTTCCTGAGCAGTTCTTC.

The CDR3 protein is CASSQDSMSAQHF. The CDR3, as DNA: TGCGCCAGCAGCCAAGATTCAATGTCGGCCCAGCATTTT. The chain couples TRBV4-3 to TRBJ1-5; no clear D. The CDR3 runs to 13 residues. Germline V CDR1 and CDR2: LGHNA, YSLEER. V was trimmed by 0 bases and J by 11 bases, leaving 11 bases between them.

V gene TRBV6-1 combines with J gene TRBJ1-1; D is uncertain. Germline CDR1 and CDR2: MNHNS and SASEGT. This CDR3 has 14 amino acids. V lost 6 bases to trimming and J lost 4 bases, with 15 bases between them. The DNA of the CDR3 is TGTGCCAGCAGAGCAGGAGCCCGGGGCACTGAAGCTTTCTTT. This encodes CASRAGARGTEAFF.

In the case of this clone: Other DNA sequences in this sample translate to the same CDR3. This chain connects TRBV5-1 to TRBJ2-7, with no clear D. The CDR3 has 13 residues. Deletions cut 0 bases from V and 1 base from J, with 5 bases between. CDR1 SGHRS and CDR2 YFSETQ come from the germline V gene. The CDR3 sequence: CASSLDRSYEQYF. CDR3 coding DNA: TGCGCCAGCAGCTTGGATCGTTCCTACGAGCAGTACTTC.

This chain joins TRBV11-2 and TRBJ2-3, with 13 bases identical to TRBD2. The length of the CDR3 is 18 residues. V shed 1 base and J 5 bases; nucleotides not matched to a gene: 9. Germline CDR1 reads SGHAT; CDR2 reads FQNNGV. CDR3 in amino acids: CASSLVLAGLAGVDTQYF. Written as DNA, the CDR3 is TGTGCCAGCAGCTTAGTACTTGCAGGACTAGCGGGAGTAGATACGCAGTATTTT.

The chain couples TRBV25-1 to TRBJ1-5, with D unclear. Germline V gene sequence: CDR1 MGHDK, CDR2 SYGVNS. The CDR3 runs to 13 residues. Deletions cut 5 bases from V and 7 bases from J, with 12 bases between. CDR3 nucleotide sequence: TGTGCCAGCAGTATGTCGACTTTGCAGCCCCAGCATTTT. Translating it yields CASSMSTLQPQHF.

The V gene is TRBV29-1, the J gene TRBJ1-1, with TRBD1 matching 9 bases. The V gene end was trimmed by 6 bases and the J gene end by 1 base; junction bases not matched to a gene: 6. From germline, CDR1 is SQVTM and CDR2 ANQGSEA. This CDR3 comprises 14 residues. CDR3 sequence (DNA): TGCAGCGTGGGGGACAGGGTCACGAACACTGAAGCTTTCTTT. Translated: CSVGDRVTNTEAFF. The full variable domain, rest sourced from reference TRBV29-1 and TRBJ1-1, is SAVISQKPSRDICQRGTSLTIQCQVDSQVTMMFWYRQQPGQSLTLIATANQGSEATYESGFVIDKFPISRPNLTFSTLTVSNMSPEDSSIYLCSVGDRVTNTEAFFGQGTRLTVV.

V usage is TRBV6-5 and J usage is TRBJ1-1, with D possibly matching TRBD1 (5 bases). The CDR3 covers 14 residues. Germline V gene sequence: CDR1 MNHEY, CDR2 SVGAGI. Deletions cut 0 bases from V and 4 bases from J, with 9 bases between. This chain's CDR3 is CASSYSQVSTEAFF. CDR3 DNA: TGTGCCAGCAGTTACTCACAGGTTAGCACTGAAGCTTTCTTT.

This clone was observed a few times. The chain carries TRBV18 and TRBJ1-5, with D uncertain. The CDR3 consists of 17 residues. CDR1 and CDR2 from the germline V gene are KGHSH and LQKENI. V shed 6 bases and J shed 2 bases, with 20 bases lying between them. CDR3 bases: TGTGCCAGCTCCAGCCTAGGTCCCTCCGCCGGCAATCAGCCCCAGCATTTT. It codes for CASSSLGPSAGNQPQHF.

Comments on this clone: The junction departs from germline at one end; a sequencing error may be responsible. V gene TRBV7-7 combines with J gene TRBJ2-5; 8 nucleotides align to TRBD1. Germline assignment: CDR1 SSHAT and CDR2 FNYEAQ (reference sequence). The CDR3 has 16 residues. The CDR3 DNA reads as TGTGCTAGCAGCTTAGGAGACAGGGGCTCGGGAGAGACCCAGTACTTC. As protein: CASSLGDRGSGETQYF. Full variable domain (rest looked up from reference TRBV7-7 and TRBJ2-5): GAGVSQSPRYKVTKRGQDVTLRCDPISSHATLYWYQQALGQGPEFLTYFNYEAQPDKSGLPSDRFSAERPEGSISTLTIQRTEQRDSAMYRCASSLGDRGSGETQYFGPGTRLLVL.

V and J are TRBV5-8 and TRBJ2-6; D is ambiguous. Germline V gene lookup returns CDR1 SGHTS and CDR2 YDEGEE. This CDR3 contains 15 residues. Trimming cost V 4 bases and J 6 bases, with 14 bases left between them. Here the CDR3 reads CASSQDGREANVLTF. The CDR3 region has the DNA TGTGCCAGCAGCCAGGACGGGCGTGAGGCCAACGTCCTGACTTTC.

The chain carries TRBV28 and TRBJ2-1, with 7 bases aligning to TRBD2. This CDR3 contains 14 residues. Germline values: CDR1 MDHEN, CDR2 SYDVKM. With V trimmed by 3 bases and J by 6 bases, 5 bases remained unmatched. In DNA form, the CDR3 reads TGTGCCAGCAGTTTTGGGACTAACGGCAATGAGCAGTTCTTC. It translates to CASSFGTNGNEQFF. The full variable domain, with the rest looked up from reference TRBV28 and TRBJ2-1, is DVKVTQSSRYLVKRTGEKVFLECVQDMDHENMFWYRQDPGLGLRLIYFSYDVKMKEKGDIPEGYSVSREKKERFSLILESASTNQTSMYLCASSFGTNGNEQFFGPGTRLTVL.

Regarding this clone: Its ends do not fully match the called genes, so a read error is possible. The chain employs TRBV5-4 and TRBJ1-4; 8 bases match TRBD1. This CDR3 is 13 amino acids long. Germline V gives CDR1 SGHNT, CDR2 YYREEE (reference sequence). The CDR3 DNA sequence: TGTGCCAGCAGCACGAGAGGAGGGGACAGGAGGGTTTTT. Protein: CASSTRGGDRRVF.